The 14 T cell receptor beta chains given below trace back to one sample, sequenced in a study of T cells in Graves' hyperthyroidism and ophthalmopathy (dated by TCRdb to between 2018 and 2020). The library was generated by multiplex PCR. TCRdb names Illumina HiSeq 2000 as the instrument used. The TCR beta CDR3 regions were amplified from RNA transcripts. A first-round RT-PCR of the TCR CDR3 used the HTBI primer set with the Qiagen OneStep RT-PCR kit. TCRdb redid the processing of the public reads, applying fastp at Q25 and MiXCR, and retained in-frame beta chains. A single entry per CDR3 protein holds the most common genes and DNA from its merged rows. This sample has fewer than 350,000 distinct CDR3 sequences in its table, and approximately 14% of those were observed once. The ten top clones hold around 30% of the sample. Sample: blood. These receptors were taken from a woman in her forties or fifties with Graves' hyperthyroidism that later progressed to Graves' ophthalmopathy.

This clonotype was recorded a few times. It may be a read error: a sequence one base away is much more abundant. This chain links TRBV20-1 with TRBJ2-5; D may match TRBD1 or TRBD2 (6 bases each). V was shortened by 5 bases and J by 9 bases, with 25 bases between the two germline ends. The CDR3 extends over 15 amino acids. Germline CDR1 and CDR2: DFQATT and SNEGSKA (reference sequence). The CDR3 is CSAEPRGGRGEAQYF. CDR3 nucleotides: TGCAGTGCTGAGCCGCGAGGGGGGCGCGGGGAGGCCCAGTACTTC.

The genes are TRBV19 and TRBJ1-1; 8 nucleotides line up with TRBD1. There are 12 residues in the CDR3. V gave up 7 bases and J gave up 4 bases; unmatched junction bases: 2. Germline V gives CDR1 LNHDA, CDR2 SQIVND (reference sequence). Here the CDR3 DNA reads TGTGCCAGTACGGACAGGGCCACTGAAGCTTTCTTT. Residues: CASTDRATEAFF.

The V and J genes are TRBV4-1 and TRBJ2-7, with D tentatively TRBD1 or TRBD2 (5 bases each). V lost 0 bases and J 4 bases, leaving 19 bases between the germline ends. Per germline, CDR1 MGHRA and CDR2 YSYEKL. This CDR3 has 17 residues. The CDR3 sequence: CASSQDQPWDGTYEQYF. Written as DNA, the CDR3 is TGCGCCAGCAGCCAAGACCAACCCTGGGACGGAACATACGAGCAGTACTTC.

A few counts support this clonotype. CDR3 in amino acids: CASSLERTGMATGELFF. In DNA form, the CDR3 reads TGTGCCAGCAGCTTAGAACGGACAGGGATGGCCACCGGGGAGCTGTTTTTT. J is TRBJ2-2 and V is TRBV7-6, with 8 bases that match TRBD1. CDR3 length: 17 residues. CDR1 is SGHVS and CDR2 is FNYEAQ in the germline V gene. With V trimmed by 1 base and J by 4 bases, 8 bases remained unmatched.

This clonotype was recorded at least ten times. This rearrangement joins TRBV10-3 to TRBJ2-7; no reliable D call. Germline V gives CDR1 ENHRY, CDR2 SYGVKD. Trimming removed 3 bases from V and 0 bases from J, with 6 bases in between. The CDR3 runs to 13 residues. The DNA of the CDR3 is TGTGCCATCAGTGACGATCTCTCCTACGAGCAGTACTTC. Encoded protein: CAISDDLSYEQYF.

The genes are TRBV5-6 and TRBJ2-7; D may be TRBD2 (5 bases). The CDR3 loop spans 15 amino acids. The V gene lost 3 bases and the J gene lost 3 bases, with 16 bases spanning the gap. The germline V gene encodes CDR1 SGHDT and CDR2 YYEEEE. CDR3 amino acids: CASSSSPGGSYEQYF. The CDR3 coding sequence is TGTGCCAGCAGCTCATCCCCGGGTGGGAGCTACGAGCAGTACTTC. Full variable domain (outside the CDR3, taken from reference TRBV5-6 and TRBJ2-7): DAGVTQSPTHLIKTRGQQVTLRCSPKSGHDTVSWYQQALGQGPQFIFQYYEEEERQRGNFPDRFSGHQFPNYSSELNVNALLLGDSALYLCASSSSPGGSYEQYFGPGTRLTVT.

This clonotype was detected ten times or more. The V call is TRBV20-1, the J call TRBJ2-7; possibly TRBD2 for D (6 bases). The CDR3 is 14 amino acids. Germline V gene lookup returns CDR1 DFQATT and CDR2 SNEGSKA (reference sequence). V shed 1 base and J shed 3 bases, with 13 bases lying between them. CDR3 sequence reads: CSARGRVHLYEQYF. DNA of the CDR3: TGCAGTGCTAGAGGGAGGGTCCACCTCTACGAGCAGTACTTC.

CDR3 coding DNA: TGTGCCAGCAGCCCAGCCCGGGCGGGAAATGAGCAGTTCTTC. It translates to CASSPARAGNEQFF. V usage is TRBV3-1 and J usage is TRBJ2-1; a possible D gene is TRBD2 (6 bases). V was pared by 4 bases and J by 7 bases, with 14 bases between. The CDR3 is made up of 14 amino acids. CDR1 and CDR2 (germline): LGHDT, YNNKEL (reference sequence).

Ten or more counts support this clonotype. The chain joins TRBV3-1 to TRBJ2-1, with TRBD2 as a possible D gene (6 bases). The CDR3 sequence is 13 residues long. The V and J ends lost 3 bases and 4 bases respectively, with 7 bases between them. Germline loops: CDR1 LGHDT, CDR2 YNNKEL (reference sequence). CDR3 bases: TGTGCCAGCAGCCAGACTAGATACAATGAGCAGTTCTTC. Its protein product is CASSQTRYNEQFF.

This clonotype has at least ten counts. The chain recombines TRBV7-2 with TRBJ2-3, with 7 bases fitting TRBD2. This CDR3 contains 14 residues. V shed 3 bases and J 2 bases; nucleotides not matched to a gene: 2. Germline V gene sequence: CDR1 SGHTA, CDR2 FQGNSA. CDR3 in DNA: TGTGCCAGCAGCTTGACTAGCTTCACAGATACGCAGTATTTT. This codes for CASSLTSFTDTQYF.

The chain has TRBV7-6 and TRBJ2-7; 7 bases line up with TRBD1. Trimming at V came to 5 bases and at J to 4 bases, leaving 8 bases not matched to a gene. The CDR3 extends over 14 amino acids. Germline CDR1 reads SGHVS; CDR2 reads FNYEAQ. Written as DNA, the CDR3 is TGTGCCAGCAGCAGAGGGGACAGATCTTACGAGCAGTACTTC. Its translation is CASSRGDRSYEQYF.

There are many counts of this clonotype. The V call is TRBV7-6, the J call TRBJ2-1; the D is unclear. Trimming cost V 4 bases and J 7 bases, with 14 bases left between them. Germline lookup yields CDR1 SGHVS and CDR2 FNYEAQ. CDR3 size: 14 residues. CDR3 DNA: TGTGCCAGCAGCTCAGTAAGGGAAGGGAATGAGCAGTTCTTC. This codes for CASSSVREGNEQFF.

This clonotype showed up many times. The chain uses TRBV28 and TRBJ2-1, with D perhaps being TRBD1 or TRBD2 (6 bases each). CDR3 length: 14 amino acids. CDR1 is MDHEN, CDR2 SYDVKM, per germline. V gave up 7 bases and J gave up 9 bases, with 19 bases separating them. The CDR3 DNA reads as TGTGCCAGCATCCGAGCTAGGGGGGTAGGTGAGCAGTTCTTC. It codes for CASIRARGVGEQFF.

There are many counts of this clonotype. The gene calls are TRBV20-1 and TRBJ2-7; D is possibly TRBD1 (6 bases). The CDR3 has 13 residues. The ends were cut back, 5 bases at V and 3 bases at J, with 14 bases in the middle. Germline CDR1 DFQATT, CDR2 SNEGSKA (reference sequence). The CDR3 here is CSAGVGTLYEQYF. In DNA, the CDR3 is TGCAGTGCTGGGGTGGGGACACTCTACGAGCAGTACTTC.